What follows is one T cell receptor beta chain and its context. The data are from a study of blood T cell repertoires in COVID-19. Study at large: Whether acute or convalescent, the COVID-19 samples came from the United States, Italy and Spain. Nucleic acid was either cDNA or gDNA, and it came from T cells, B-cell-depleted T cells, or PBMCs.

Under the authors' procedure: The authors estimated nucleated cell counts from reference gene primer amplification. TCRdb's table, derived via immunoSEQ multiplex PCR, lists solely in-frame clones and lacks some. V and J calls and clone size are given by that table; D and trimming were obtained from the DNA. The sample consists of a few hundred thousand clones, 81% of them appearing once. This CDR3 contains 16 residues. The V and J ends lost 1 base and 0 bases respectively, with 10 bases between them. The V gene's germline CDR1 is SGHVS and CDR2 FNYEAQ. The rearrangement joins TRBV7-6 to TRBJ1-3; D call uncertain. Material for sequencing was peripheral blood. The TCR was taken from a human donor with acute or convalescent COVID-19. The donor label of this sample is uncertain. The CDR3 protein is CASSLGAGSSGNTIYF. The CDR3 DNA is TGTGCCAGCAGCTTAGGGGCAGGATCCTCTGGAAACACCATATATTTT.